Detailed here is one T cell receptor beta chain. What it binds is unknown. The data stem from a study of T cell responses to AZD1222 COVID-19 vaccine. V was pared by 6 bases and J by 12 bases, with 13 bases of the junction left unmatched. The CDR3 is made up of 15 amino acids. CDR1 and CDR2 (germline): SGHKS, YYEKEE (reference sequence). The method was immunoSEQ multiplex PCR; TCRdb's version includes in-frame clones alone and lacks a portion of them. Seen here are 95,000 to 150,000 clones, 75% to 90% observed once, and the top ten hold more than 2.5%. Points from the study as a whole: Spike was spanned by vaccine-associated CD4 TCRs, which were dominant at 160-218 and 743-854.

This chain uses TRBV5-5 with TRBJ2-1; 12 bases are a match to TRBD2. The TCR originated in an adult in good health. Material: peripheral blood, obtained on day 0 of AZD1222 vaccination. CDR3: CASNPRLAGVSGQFF. The CDR3 DNA is TGTGCCAGCAATCCCCGACTAGCGGGAGTGTCTGGGCAGTTCTTC.